This TCR beta chain was identified in a study of T cell repertoires in cytomegalovirus infection. Study background: Indications came from public TCR beta signatures; they pointed to CMV infection and to a matching HLA type.

From the reads, TCRdb called clonotypes with MiXCR, one entry per CDR3 protein. The sample shows around 900,000 distinct CDR3 sequences, less than 35% of them seen only once. Worth noting for this clonotype: The target antigen is unknown.

The specimen comprised cultured CD8+ T cells from PBMCs, sampled from culture after CMV antigen stimulation. This receptor was obtained from a human donor in good health (CMV status not recorded). Some clones in this sample may be carry-over from other donors' samples.

The CDR3 sequence is CASSEGGWGFNSPLHF. The CDR3 region has the DNA TGTGCCAGCAGTGAAGGAGGTTGGGGTTTTAATTCACCCCTCCACTTT. V gene TRBV6-1 combines with J gene TRBJ1-6; D remains ambiguous. V dropped 1 base and J dropped 6 bases, with 13 bases sitting between them. Germline loops: CDR1 MNHNS, CDR2 SASEGT. The CDR3 sequence is 16 residues long.